The T cell receptor beta chain described here comes from a study of blood T cell repertoires in COVID-19. At the level of the study: COVID-19 samples, acute and convalescent, were from the United States, Italy and Spain. T cells, B-cell-depleted T cells, or PBMCs supplied cDNA or gDNA.

Per the authors' pipeline: Reference gene primer amplification in the assay estimated nucleated cell counts. Sequencing was performed with immunoSEQ multiplex PCR; in TCRdb, only in-frame clones are kept and a portion is missing. That table is the source of V, J and clone size, and D and trimming were worked out from the DNA. The sample includes 97,000 or so clones, 90% of them seen just once. CDR3 length: 15 residues. Looked up from germline, CDR1 is SGHTA and CDR2 is FQGNSA. Trimming stripped 2 bases from V and 1 base from J, with 11 bases between. The genes are TRBV7-2 and TRBJ2-5, with D possibly TRBD1 on 5 matching bases. This sequence originates from a man in his fifties with acute or convalescent COVID-19. Sequencing was carried out using peripheral blood. The CDR3 region has the DNA TGTGCCAGCAGCTTACTGGCACAGGTCCAAGAGACCCAGTACTTC. Translated, it gives CASSLLAQVQETQYF.